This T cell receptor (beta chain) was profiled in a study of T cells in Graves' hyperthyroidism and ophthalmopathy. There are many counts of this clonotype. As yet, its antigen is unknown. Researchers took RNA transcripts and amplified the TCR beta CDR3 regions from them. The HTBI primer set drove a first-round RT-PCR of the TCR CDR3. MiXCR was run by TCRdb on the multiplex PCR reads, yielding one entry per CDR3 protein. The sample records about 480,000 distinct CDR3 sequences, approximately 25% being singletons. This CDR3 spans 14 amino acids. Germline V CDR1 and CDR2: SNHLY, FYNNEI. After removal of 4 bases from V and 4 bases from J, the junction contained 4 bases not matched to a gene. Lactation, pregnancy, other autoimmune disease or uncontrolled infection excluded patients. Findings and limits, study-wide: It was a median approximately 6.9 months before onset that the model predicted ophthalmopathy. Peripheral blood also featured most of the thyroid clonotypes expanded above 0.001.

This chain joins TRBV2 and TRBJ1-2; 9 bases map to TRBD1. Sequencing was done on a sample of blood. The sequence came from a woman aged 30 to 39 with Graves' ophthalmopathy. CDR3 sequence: CASSGTGVGYGYTF. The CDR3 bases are TGTGCCAGCAGTGGGACAGGGGTTGGCTATGGCTACACCTTC.